This TCR beta chain was found in a study of CD4 T cells in relation to SARS-CoV-2 and coronaviruses. Study-wide context: The HLA restriction of the shared crossreactive spike epitopes was mapped. Notes on the study in general: In roughly 65% of donors, memory CD4+ clonotypes crossrecognized SARS-CoV-2 and at least one common cold coronavirus spike.

Before the COVID-19 pandemic, during about 2010-2018, CD4+ T cells were taken from unexposed donors. Naive and memory CD4+ T cells were separated from cryopreserved PBMCs. As regards this clone: Its antigen is not identified.

Method: immunoSEQ multiplex PCR; TCRdb's copy keeps in-frame clones and lacks some. The table has around 69,000 clones, approximately 94% seen once; the top ten hold over 0.11%. The CDR3 length is 14 residues. Germline loops: CDR1 SSHAT, CDR2 FNYEAQ (reference sequence). Trimming took 4 bases from V and 4 from J, leaving 12 bases between them. The sequence came from a human donor in good health. V is TRBV7-7 and J is TRBJ2-3; no definite D call. The material sequenced was naive CD4+ T cells from PBMCs. The subset: naive CD4+ T cells isolated by negative enrichment. The CDR3 nucleotides read TGTGCCAGCAGCTCGCATAAGGTAGCAGATACGCAGTATTTT. Encoded protein: CASSSHKVADTQYF.